Listed below are T cell receptor beta chains from one sample, sequenced in a study of CD4 T cell repertoires in COVID-19. The data were produced by immunoSEQ multiplex PCR, yet TCRdb's version contains in-frame clones alone and is incomplete. The sample records about 22,000 clones, about nine tenths being singletons. This specimen consisted of central memory CD4+ T cells from blood, obtained before the COVID-19 pandemic. These receptor sequences come from a human donor who had COVID-19. CDR3s include the opening cysteine and the closing phenylalanine or tryptophan. Fields, in order: V gene, J gene, CDR3 length, D gene, CDR3 DNA, CDR3 protein. A D gene is named only where the DNA matches it firmly.

TRBV7-8,TRBJ2-3,16,.,TGTGCCAGCAGCTCCCCCCCGGGACAAGGACTAGATACGCAGTATTTT,CASSSPPGQGLDTQYF
TRBV5-1,TRBJ2-7,15,TRBD1,TGCGCCAGCAGCTTGGTGGACAGGGTATTGAACGAGCAGTACTTC,CASSLVDRVLNEQYF
TRBV5-8,TRBJ2-7,16,TRBD1,TGTGCCAGCAGCTTGGGGGAGACAGGGGGCATCTACGAGCAGTACTTC,CASSLGETGGIYEQYF
TRBV29-1,TRBJ1-2,10,.,TGCAGCGTTGGGCAGGATGGCTACACCTTC,CSVGQDGYTF
TRBV7-2,TRBJ2-7,13,.,TGTGCCAGCAGCTCGACCGGTTCAGGCGAGCAGTACTTC,CASSSTGSGEQYF
TRBV7-3,TRBJ2-1,15,TRBD2,TGTGCCAGCAGCTTACTAGGAGCGGGGTCCAATGAGCAGTTCTTC,CASSLLGAGSNEQFF
TRBV28,TRBJ1-3,11,.,TGTGCCAGCACCATGGGAGACACCATATATTTT,CASTMGDTIYF
TRBV9,TRBJ2-3,15,TRBD2,TGTGCCAGCAGCGCATACGGGGGGAGCACAGATACGCAGTATTTT,CASSAYGGSTDTQYF
TRBV30,TRBJ2-3,12,.,TGTGCCTGGGGAGGAGCCGGGGATACGCAGTATTTT,CAWGGAGDTQYF
TRBV7-6,TRBJ2-5,16,TRBD2,TGTGCCAGCAGTTTTTACGTAGCGGGAGTCAAAGAGACCCAGTACTTC,CASSFYVAGVKETQYF
TRBV2,TRBJ1-5,16,TRBD1,TGTGCCAGCAGTGAATCGGACAGGGGAGGCAATCAGCCCCAGCATTTT,CASSESDRGGNQPQHF
TRBV5-1,TRBJ2-3,16,TRBD2,TGCGCCAGCAGCTCAAGACTAGCGGGGGGGTCAGATACGCAGTATTTT,CASSSRLAGGSDTQYF
TRBV4-1,TRBJ2-1,18,TRBD2,TGCGCCAGCAGCCAGACCGAAGCGGGGGGCTCACACTACAATGAGCAGTTCTTC,CASSQTEAGGSHYNEQFF
TRBV20-1,TRBJ1-1,10,.,TGCAGTGTTCAGAACACTGAAGCTTTCTTT,CSVQNTEAFF
TRBV11-2,TRBJ2-2,15,TRBD1,TGTGCCAGCAGCTCACAGGGGGCCGGCACCGGGGAGCTGTTTTTT,CASSSQGAGTGELFF
TRBV28,TRBJ1-3,14,.,TGTGCCAGCAGTTCACCAGGGGCCGGAAACACCATATATTTT,CASSSPGAGNTIYF